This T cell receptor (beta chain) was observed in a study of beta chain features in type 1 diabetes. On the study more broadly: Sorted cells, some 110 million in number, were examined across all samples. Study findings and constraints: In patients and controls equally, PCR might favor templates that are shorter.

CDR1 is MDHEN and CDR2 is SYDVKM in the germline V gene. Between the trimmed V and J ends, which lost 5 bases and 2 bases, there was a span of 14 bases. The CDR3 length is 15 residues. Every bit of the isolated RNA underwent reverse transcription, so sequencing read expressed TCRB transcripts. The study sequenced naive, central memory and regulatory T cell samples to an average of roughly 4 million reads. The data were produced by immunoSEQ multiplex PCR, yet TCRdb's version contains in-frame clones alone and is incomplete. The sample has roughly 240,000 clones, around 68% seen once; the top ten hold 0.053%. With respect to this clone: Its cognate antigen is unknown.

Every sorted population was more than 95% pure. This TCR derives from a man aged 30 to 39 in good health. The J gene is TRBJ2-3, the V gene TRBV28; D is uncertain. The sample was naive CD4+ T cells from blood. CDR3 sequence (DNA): TGTGCCAGCAGTCCGGCAGAGCTCTCCACAGATACGCAGTATTTT. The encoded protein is CASSPAELSTDTQYF.